The next 16 T cell receptor beta chains were all read from a single sample in a study of cytomegalovirus exposure and HLA in healthy donors. Some clones are missing from TCRdb's copy, which holds only in-frame ones; the method was immunoSEQ multiplex PCR. The table lists some 170,000 clones, approximately 90% of them singletons. Material for sequencing was PBMCs. Receptors originate from a woman in her twenties or thirties in good health and CMV-seronegative.

This chain connects TRBV11-2 to TRBJ2-1; 9 bases match TRBD1. The CDR3 is made up of 16 amino acids. Germline assignment: CDR1 SGHAT and CDR2 FQNNGV. J lost 4 bases, V lost 1 base, and 5 bases had no gene match. The CDR3 DNA reads TGTGCCAGCAGCTTAGGAGGGACAGGGCAATACAATGAGCAGTTCTTC. It yields the protein CASSLGGTGQYNEQFF.

J is TRBJ2-7 and V is TRBV10-3, with TRBD2 as a possible D gene (5 bases). The CDR3 sequence is 13 residues long. V was clipped by 5 bases and J by 6 bases, with 14 bases between them. The V gene's germline CDR1 is ENHRY and CDR2 SYGVKD. Here the CDR3 reads CAISRGMYSEQYF. The CDR3 coding sequence is TGTGCCATCAGTCGGGGTATGTATTCCGAGCAGTACTTC.

This clone has only one observation. This chain links TRBV27 with TRBJ2-7, with 7 bases lining up with TRBD2. CDR1 MNHEY and CDR2 SMNVEV come from the germline V gene (reference sequence). The V and J ends lost 0 bases and 0 bases, in that order; junction bases with no gene match: 5. CDR3 size: 16 residues. CDR3 in amino acids: CASSLSGGGVSYEQYF. The CDR3 nucleotides are TGTGCCAGCAGTTTATCGGGGGGAGGGGTCTCCTACGAGCAGTACTTC.

The chain uses TRBV6-5 and TRBJ2-7, with 10 bases lining up with TRBD1. This CDR3 has 14 amino acids. CDR1 MNHEY and CDR2 SVGAGI come from the germline V gene. V was pared by 8 bases and J by 2 bases, with 6 bases of the junction left unmatched. The CDR3 region is CASGRDRGPYEQYF. The CDR3 DNA reads TGTGCCAGCGGCCGGGACAGGGGTCCCTACGAGCAGTACTTC.

This rearrangement joins TRBV7-9 to TRBJ1-4; TRBD1 might be the D (5 bases). This CDR3 has 16 residues. Germline V lookup: CDR1 SEHNR, CDR2 FQNEAQ (reference sequence). V was trimmed by 4 bases and J by 0 bases, leaving 12 bases between them. The CDR3 loop reads CASSSGTSPTNEKLFF. CDR3 nucleotides: TGTGCCAGCAGCTCCGGGACTTCACCAACTAATGAAAAACTGTTTTTT.

For this clone: The junction differs from germline at one of its ends, possibly a read error. The chain combines TRBV20-1 with TRBJ2-1; a possible D gene is TRBD1 (5 bases). The CDR3 totals 10 residues. CDR1 is DFQATT, CDR2 SNEGSKA, per germline (reference sequence). The CDR3, as DNA: TGCAGTGCTAGGGGGCAGGCTGACATCTTC. Its translation is CSARGQADIF.

The chain combines TRBV10-1 with TRBJ2-7; no firm D call. The CDR3 loop spans 13 amino acids. V shed 6 bases and J shed 0 bases, with 9 bases lying between them. The germline gives CDR1 WNHNN, CDR2 SYGVQD (reference sequence). The CDR3 coding sequence is TGCGCCAGCAGCAATCAGGTCTCCTACGAGCAGTACTTC. Its protein product is CASSNQVSYEQYF.

Written as DNA, the CDR3 is TGTGCCAGCAGTGCAGGAGACAGGGAAGCTTTCTTT. This encodes CASSAGDREAFF. The chain couples TRBV25-1 to TRBJ1-1; maybe TRBD1 (6 bases). Deletions cut 4 bases from V and 8 bases from J, with 11 bases between. CDR3 length: 12 amino acids. The germline V gene has CDR1 MGHDK and CDR2 SYGVNS.

V is TRBV7-2 and J is TRBJ2-2; TRBD2 aligns across 7 bases. The CDR3 spans 16 residues. In germline, CDR1 is SGHTA, CDR2 FQGNSA. V dropped 5 bases and J dropped 1; count of bases not matched to a gene: 7. For the CDR3, the DNA is TGTGCCAGCAGCCCTCAGGCTAGCGGGAACACCGGGGAGCTGTTTTTT. Translated, it gives CASSPQASGNTGELFF.

V usage is TRBV15 and J usage is TRBJ2-1, with TRBD2 matching 10 bases. Trimming cost V 3 bases and J 7 bases; bases outside gene matches: 6. CDR3 size: 15 residues. CDR1 is LNHNV, CDR2 YYDKDF, per germline (reference sequence). The CDR3 bases are TGTGCCACCAGCAGTCCGGGACTAGCGAGAAATGAGCAGTTCTTC. As protein: CATSSPGLARNEQFF.

The chain couples TRBV5-1 to TRBJ1-2, with 9 bases identical to TRBD1. This CDR3 is 14 amino acids long. The V segment lost 4 bases and the J segment 13 bases; nucleotides outside the gene matches: 14. Looked up from germline, CDR1 is SGHRS and CDR2 is YFSETQ. The CDR3 DNA sequence: TGCGCCAGCAGCGACCTTGGACAGGGGACTTACAGCACCTTC. It yields the protein CASSDLGQGTYSTF.

The rearrangement links TRBV2 to TRBJ1-5; D gene unclear. Germline CDR1 is SNHLY and CDR2 is FYNNEI. This CDR3 contains 13 residues. Trimming left V 4 bases short and J 0 bases short, with 4 bases between. The CDR3, as DNA: TGTGCCAGCAGTGTAAATAGCAATCAGCCCCAGCATTTT. The encoded protein is CASSVNSNQPQHF.

The rearrangement joins TRBV9 to TRBJ1-2; no definite D call. With 4 bases removed from V and 5 bases from J, the gap between germline ends came to 15 bases. From germline, CDR1 is SGDLS and CDR2 YYNGEE. The CDR3 runs 14 residues. For the CDR3, the DNA is TGTGCCAGCAGCACAAACCCATCCCTTTATGGCTACACCTTC. Translated: CASSTNPSLYGYTF.

The chain recombines TRBV5-6 with TRBJ2-3, with a tentative D call TRBD1 (5 bases). Between the trimmed V and J ends, which lost 0 bases and 2 bases, there was a span of 13 bases. The CDR3 length is 16 residues. Germline CDR1 reads SGHDT; CDR2 reads YYEEEE. CDR3 bases: TGTGCCAGCAGCTTGGAAAGGGGCAGATACACAGATACGCAGTATTTT. This sequence encodes CASSLERGRYTDTQYF.

The V call is TRBV7-2, the J call TRBJ2-7, with 10 positions matching TRBD2. Trimming removed 5 bases from V and 0 bases from J; junction bases left unmatched: 10. The CDR3 consists of 17 residues. Per the germline V gene, CDR1 is SGHTA and CDR2 is FQGNSA. The DNA for the CDR3 is TGTGCCAGCAGCCGGAATGGGGCTAGCGGGAGCTCCTACGAGCAGTACTTC. Protein product: CASSRNGASGSSYEQYF.

The chain recombines TRBV2 with TRBJ2-5, with D unresolved. Germline lookup yields CDR1 SNHLY and CDR2 FYNNEI. This CDR3 contains 11 residues. The V gene lost 8 bases and the J gene lost 3 bases, with 7 bases spanning the gap. Written as DNA, the CDR3 is TGTGCCAGCTTAACAGAAGAGACCCAGTACTTC. Amino acid sequence: CASLTEETQYF.